These T cell receptor beta chains were read from a single sample in a study of radiotherapy plus CTLA-4 blockade in lung cancer. The table came from immunoSEQ multiplex PCR; TCRdb's copy has only in-frame clones and leaves some out. The data show 80,000 to 100,000 clones, with under 85% seen just once and around 3% held by the top ten. This sample comprised peripheral blood, obtained from a patient treated with radiotherapy plus ipilimumab. The receptors were gathered from a human donor with non-small cell lung cancer who had a partial response to radiotherapy plus ipilimumab. Some clones in this sample may be carry-over from other donors' samples. The CDR3 runs from the conserved cysteine through the conserved F or W. The order of the fields is clone size, CDR3 length, V gene, J gene, D gene, CDR3 protein, CDR3 DNA. A D gene is named only where the DNA matches it firmly. Not all rows give a size; the values are once, few, many and, for expanded clones, a class.

>.|14|TRBV29-1|TRBJ2-3|TRBD2
CSTTGTSGADTQYF
TGCAGCACCACCGGGACTAGCGGCGCAGATACGCAGTATTTT
>.|15|TRBV27|TRBJ1-5|.
CASGDQGPFNQPQHF
TGTGCCAGCGGGGACCAGGGGCCCTTCAATCAGCCCCAGCATTTT
>.|19|TRBV18|TRBJ1-2|TRBD1
CASSPPQTITGGGSTGYTF
TGTGCCAGCTCACCACCCCAAACCATTACAGGGGGCGGATCGACTGGCTACACCTTC
>.|16|TRBV19|TRBJ2-1|TRBD2
CASFGPGLAAYNEQFF
TGTGCCAGTTTCGGCCCGGGACTAGCGGCCTACAATGAGCAGTTCTTC
>.|15|TRBV6-5|TRBJ2-7|.
CASSGAGTGSYEQYF
TGTGCCAGCAGTGGCGCCGGGACTGGCTCCTACGAGCAGTACTTC
>.|14|TRBV7-6|TRBJ1-1|.
CASSSQGWNTEAFF
TGTGCCAGCAGCTCCCAGGGGTGGAACACTGAAGCTTTCTTT
>.|14|TRBV5-4|TRBJ1-5|.
CASSSGLNNQPQHF
TGTGCCAGCAGCTCAGGGCTTAACAATCAGCCCCAGCATTTT
>.|14|TRBV5-1|TRBJ2-1|.
CASSSYGTYNKQFF
TGCGCCAGCAGCTCCTACGGGACTTATAATAAGCAGTTCTTC
>once|16|TRBV11-3|TRBJ1-2|TRBD1
CASSPGAGQRYYGYTF
TGTGCCAGCAGCCCAGGGGCGGGACAGCGATACTATGGCTACACCTTC
>.|13|TRBV7-9|TRBJ1-6|.
CASSWKEGSPLHF
TGTGCCAGCTCTTGGAAGGAGGGTTCACCCCTCCACTTT
>.|11|TRBV10-3|TRBJ2-7|.
CAIKGGFEQYF
TGTGCCATCAAGGGCGGGTTCGAGCAGTACTTC
>.|16|TRBV4-2|TRBJ2-1|TRBD2
CASSQEVAGGHHEQFF
TGTGCCAGCAGCCAAGAAGTAGCGGGGGGGCATCATGAGCAGTTCTTC
>.|13|TRBV28|TRBJ2-7|TRBD2
CASTPGGSYEQYF
TGTGCCAGCACCCCCGGGGGGTCCTACGAGCAGTACTTC
>.|15|TRBV7-7|TRBJ2-2|TRBD1
CASSPQGADTGELFF
TGTGCCAGCAGCCCGCAGGGGGCCGACACCGGGGAGCTGTTTTTT
>.|16|TRBV6-1|TRBJ2-5|.
CASSERRGRTQETQYF
TGTGCCAGCAGTGAACGGCGGGGCCGAACGCAAGAGACCCAGTACTTC
>.|16|TRBV10-2|TRBJ1-4|TRBD1
CASRKFRGQGNEKLFF
TGCGCCAGCAGGAAATTCAGGGGGCAGGGTAATGAAAAACTGTTTTTT
>.|15|TRBV4-2|TRBJ1-3|.
CASSQVAGAANTIYF
TGTGCCAGCAGCCAAGTCGCAGGGGCCGCGAACACCATATATTTT
>.|14|TRBV21-1|TRBJ2-7|.
CAGNRKSKPYEQYF
TGTGCCGGCAACAGGAAAAGCAAACCCTACGAGCAGTACTTC
>.|15|TRBV2|TRBJ2-2|TRBD2
CASRRGGSNTGELFF
TGTGCCAGCCGTCGGGGGGGCTCGAACACCGGGGAGCTGTTTTTT
>few|16|TRBV7-2|TRBJ2-5|TRBD2
CASSRGLAGGRETQYF
TGTGCCAGCAGCCGGGGACTAGCGGGGGGGCGGGAGACCCAGTACTTC
>.|15|TRBV6-1|TRBJ1-6|TRBD1
CASTLGQGNNSPLHF
TGTGCCAGCACTTTGGGACAGGGGAATAATTCACCCCTCCACTTT
>.|13|TRBV5-1|TRBJ1-1|.
CASSKYADTEAFF
TGCGCCAGCAGCAAATACGCGGACACTGAAGCTTTCTTT
>few|15|TRBV29-1|TRBJ2-3|.
CSVEDRGRSTDTQYF
TGCAGCGTTGAAGATCGGGGGAGGAGCACAGATACGCAGTATTTT
>.|14|TRBV28|TRBJ2-1|TRBD2
CASLSGGFFDEQFF
TGTGCCAGCTTGAGCGGGGGGTTTTTTGATGAGCAGTTCTTC
>few|17|TRBV9|TRBJ2-3|.
CASSVAAGGTRTDTQYF
TGTGCCAGCAGCGTAGCCGCAGGGGGGACCAGAACAGATACGCAGTATTTT
>.|13|TRBV7-9|TRBJ1-2|TRBD1
CASSFRTGGGYTF
TGTGCCAGCAGCTTCCGGACAGGGGGCGGCTACACCTTC
>.|14|TRBV6-5|TRBJ1-1|.
CASSYGAVNTEAFF
TGTGCCAGCAGTTACGGGGCAGTTAACACTGAAGCTTTCTTT
>.|15|TRBV19|TRBJ2-7|TRBD1
CASSGQGGRTYEQYF
TGTGCCAGTAGTGGACAGGGTGGGAGAACCTACGAGCAGTACTTC
>once|16|TRBV21-1|TRBJ2-2|.
CASSKGTSWGTGELFF
TGTGCCAGCAGCAAAGGGACTAGCTGGGGGACCGGGGAGCTGTTTTTT
>.|13|TRBV7-8|TRBJ1-6|.
CASRGQIDSPLHF
TGTGCCAGCAGAGGACAGATCGATTCACCCCTCCACTTT
>.|16|TRBV19|TRBJ2-5|.
CASRVQGRAHQETQYF
TGTGCCAGTAGGGTTCAAGGGCGGGCCCACCAAGAAACCCAGTACTTC
>.|16|TRBV2|TRBJ1-4|TRBD1
CASSRDRGPVNEKLFF
TGTGCCAGCAGCCGGGACAGGGGGCCGGTTAATGAAAAACTGTTTTTT
>once|19|TRBV12-2|TRBJ2-7|.
CASRPNDGPRLAGVYEQYF
TGTGCAAGTCGTCCTAACGACGGGCCCAGACTAGCGGGAGTTTACGAGCAGTACTTC
>.|18|TRBV21-1|TRBJ2-1|.
CASSKGSYKFRRYNEQFF
TGTGCCAGCAGCAAAGGTTCCTATAAGTTCCGTCGGTACAATGAGCAGTTCTTC
>.|13|TRBV15|TRBJ2-7|TRBD1
CATSRGTENEQYF
TGTGCCACCAGCAGGGGGACAGAGAACGAGCAGTACTTC
>.|17|TRBV2|TRBJ1-3|.
CASNPLGAANTGNTIYF
TGTGCCAGCAATCCTTTGGGGGCCGCCAATACCGGAAACACCATATATTTT
>.|14|TRBV10-2|TRBJ2-5|TRBD2
CASSVREGQETQYF
TGCGCCAGCAGTGTTCGGGAGGGCCAAGAGACCCAGTACTTC
>once|18|TRBV7-3|TRBJ2-1|TRBD2
CASSPQALVAGGYNEQFF
TGTGCCAGCAGCCCACAAGCCTTGGTAGCGGGGGGGTACAATGAGCAGTTCTTC
>few|12|TRBV27|TRBJ2-1|.
CASSLGGGEQFF
TGTGCCAGCAGTTTGGGGGGAGGCGAGCAGTTCTTC
>.|16|TRBV7-6|TRBJ1-5|TRBD1
CASSLGTGGFGQPQHF
TGTGCCAGCAGCTTAGGGACAGGGGGTTTTGGTCAGCCCCAGCATTTT
>.|15|TRBV28|TRBJ2-1|TRBD1
CASRATGGSYNEQFF
TGTGCCAGCAGGGCGACAGGGGGCTCCTACAATGAGCAGTTCTTC
>.|15|TRBV5-4|TRBJ2-7|TRBD1
CASSLDRTGGSEQYF
TGTGCCAGCAGCTTGGATAGGACAGGGGGCAGCGAGCAGTACTTC
>.|16|TRBV11-1|TRBJ2-7|TRBD1
CASSLLQQGSGYEQYF
TGTGCCAGCAGCCTACTCCAACAGGGGTCAGGCTACGAGCAGTACTTC
>few|12|TRBV6-5|TRBJ2-3|.
CASNGGTDTQYF
TGTGCCAGCAACGGAGGCACAGATACGCAGTATTTT
>.|14|TRBV7-3|TRBJ1-2|TRBD1
CASSPGTENYGYTF
TGTGCCAGCAGCCCCGGGACAGAGAACTATGGCTACACCTTC
>few|14|TRBV7-9|TRBJ2-5|TRBD1
CASSTGTGWKTQYF
TGTGCCAGCAGCACCGGGACAGGGTGGAAGACCCAGTACTTC
>once|12|TRBV6-1|TRBJ2-7|.
CASIGVLYEQYF
TGTGCCAGCATAGGGGTCCTCTACGAGCAGTACTTC
>few|18|TRBV21-1|TRBJ2-1|.
CASSKSPPCLAGYNEQFF
TGTGCCAGCAGCAAAAGCCCGCCTTGCCTAGCGGGGTACAATGAGCAGTTCTTC
>.|16|TRBV2|TRBJ1-2|.
CASSESRSPALYGYTF
TGTGCCAGCAGTGAATCCCGGTCCCCCGCTCTCTATGGCTACACCTTC
>few|13|TRBV7-2|TRBJ2-7|.
CASSLDWDSEQYF
TGTGCCAGCAGCTTAGACTGGGACTCCGAGCAGTACTTC
>once|14|TRBV18|TRBJ2-5|.
CASPPLSREETQYF
TGTGCCAGCCCACCACTCTCCAGGGAAGAGACCCAGTACTTC
>.|16|TRBV19|TRBJ2-1|.
CASSISHTHSYNEQFF
TGTGCCAGTAGTATTTCCCACACCCACTCCTACAATGAGCAGTTCTTC
>.|13|TRBV5-1|TRBJ1-1|.
CASRQGQNTEAFF
TGCGCCAGCAGACAGGGACAGAACACTGAAGCTTTCTTT
>few|14|TRBV6-1|TRBJ2-1|TRBD2
CASRIAGGGNEQFF
TGTGCCAGCAGGATAGCGGGAGGGGGCAATGAGCAGTTCTTC
>.|13|TRBV5-1|TRBJ2-7|.
CASSLDTRGRQYF
TGCGCCAGCAGCTTGGACACCCGGGGAAGGCAGTACTTC
>few|13|TRBV11-3|TRBJ2-5|.
CASKVQGAETQYF
TGTGCCAGCAAGGTTCAAGGGGCAGAGACCCAGTACTTC
>.|17|TRBV27|TRBJ2-2|TRBD2
CASSPRTSGSVRGELFF
TGTGCCAGCAGTCCAAGGACTAGCGGGAGCGTTAGGGGGGAGCTGTTTTTT
>.|11|TRBV2|TRBJ2-1|TRBD2
CASSGGREQFF
TGTGCCAGCAGCGGCGGGAGAGAGCAGTTCTTC
>.|16|TRBV5-1|TRBJ1-1|TRBD1
CASSLVFQGGNTEAFF
TGCGCCAGCAGCTTGGTTTTCCAGGGGGGGAACACTGAAGCTTTCTTT
>once|13|TRBV27|TRBJ2-7|TRBD2
CASREAGGYEQYF
TGTGCCAGCAGGGAAGCGGGAGGCTACGAGCAGTACTTC